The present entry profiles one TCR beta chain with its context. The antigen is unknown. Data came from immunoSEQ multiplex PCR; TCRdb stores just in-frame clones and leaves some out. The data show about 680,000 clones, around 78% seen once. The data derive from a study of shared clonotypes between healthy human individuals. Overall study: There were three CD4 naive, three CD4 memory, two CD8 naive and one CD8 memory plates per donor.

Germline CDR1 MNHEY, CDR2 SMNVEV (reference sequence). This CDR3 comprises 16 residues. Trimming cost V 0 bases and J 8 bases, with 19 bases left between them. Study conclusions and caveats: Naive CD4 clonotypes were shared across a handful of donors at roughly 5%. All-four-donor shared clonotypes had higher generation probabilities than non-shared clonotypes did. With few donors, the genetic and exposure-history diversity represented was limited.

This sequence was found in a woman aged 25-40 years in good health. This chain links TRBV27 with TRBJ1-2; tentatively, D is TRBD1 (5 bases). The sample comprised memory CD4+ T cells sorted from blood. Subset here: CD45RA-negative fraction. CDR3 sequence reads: CASSLSGGWGPGGYTF. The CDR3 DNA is TGTGCCAGCAGTTTATCCGGAGGGTGGGGCCCGGGAGGCTACACCTTC.